What follows are 18 T cell receptor beta chains derived from one specimen sequenced in a study of identical twins' blood T cells. Using its own MiXCR run on the 5' RACE reads, TCRdb lists one record per CDR3 protein. The table includes 350,000 to 400,000 distinct CDR3 sequences, about 28% detected once. Input material: PBMCs. The receptors stem from a woman aged 18-55 years in good health.

The genes are TRBV6-1 and TRBJ1-2, with D possibly TRBD1 on 5 matching bases. This CDR3 has 17 amino acids. Germline lookup yields CDR1 MNHNS and CDR2 SASEGT. V lost 4 bases and J 2 bases, leaving 20 bases between the germline ends. Here the CDR3 reads CASSVRLMRDCNYGYTF. In DNA, the CDR3 is TGTGCCAGCAGTGTTAGGTTAATGAGGGACTGCAACTATGGCTACACCTTC.

This clonotype was seen more than once but under ten times. The CDR3 DNA reads TGCAGTGCAACCTCAGCCGGGACTCCTCCTTACAATGAGCAGTTCTTC. Translating it yields CSATSAGTPPYNEQFF. The chain joins TRBV20-1 to TRBJ2-1, with D tentatively TRBD2 (6 bases). Trimming cost V 6 bases and J 4 bases, with 22 bases left between them. The length of the CDR3 is 16 residues. CDR1 and CDR2 (germline): DFQATT, SNEGSKA (reference sequence).

In this sample, this clonotype turned up many times. The CDR3 DNA reads TGCAGCGTCTGCCGGGCGGGGAACACTGAAGCTTTCTTT. Residues: CSVCRAGNTEAFF. This chain uses TRBV29-1 with TRBJ1-1; D unclear. V was cut by 6 bases and J by 1 base, with 12 bases left in between. The CDR3 is made up of 13 amino acids. CDR1 SQVTM and CDR2 ANQGSEA come from the germline V gene.

The J gene is TRBJ2-1, the V gene TRBV11-2, with 13 bases fitting TRBD2. The V and J ends lost 5 bases and 7 bases, in that order; junction bases with no gene match: 8. The CDR3 covers 16 residues. CDR1 is SGHAT and CDR2 is FQNNGV in the germline V gene. Written as DNA, the CDR3 is TGTGCCAGCAGCCCCCTCGGGACTAGCGGGAAAAATGAGCAGTTCTTC. The encoded protein is CASSPLGTSGKNEQFF.

The chain joins TRBV14 to TRBJ1-1; perhaps TRBD1 as D (5 bases). The CDR3 runs to 13 residues. The germline V gene has CDR1 SGHDN and CDR2 FVKESK. Trimming stripped 5 bases from V and 0 bases from J, with 7 bases between. The CDR3 DNA is TGTGCCAGCAGCTGGACATTGAACACTGAAGCTTTCTTT. Translated, it gives CASSWTLNTEAFF.

As for this clonotype: One base away lies a much larger clone, so this may be a sequencing read error. The V call is TRBV7-6, the J call TRBJ1-1; D might be TRBD1 (6 bases). This CDR3 is 13 amino acids long. The germline V gene has CDR1 SGHVS and CDR2 FNYEAQ. CDR3 region: CASSIGGNAEAFF. The CDR3, as DNA: TGTGCCAGCAGCATAGGGGGGAACGCTGAAGCTTTCTTT.

This chain connects TRBV7-8 to TRBJ2-3, with D maybe TRBD2 (6 bases). V was trimmed by 7 bases and J by 0 bases, leaving 20 bases between them. Germline V gene data show CDR1 as SGHVS and CDR2 as FQNEAQ. CDR3 length: 17 amino acids. The DNA of the CDR3 is TGTGCCAGCACCGGGCTTGGCGCGGGATGGAGCACAGATACGCAGTATTTT. This sequence encodes CASTGLGAGWSTDTQYF.

J is TRBJ1-2 and V is TRBV14; D remains ambiguous. CDR1 is SGHDN, CDR2 FVKESK, per germline. The ends were cut back, 0 bases at V and 8 bases at J, with 7 bases in the middle. This CDR3 has 12 amino acids. This chain's CDR3 is CASSQDLGGYTF. The CDR3 DNA is TGTGCCAGCAGCCAAGATCTTGGAGGCTACACCTTC.

This chain uses TRBV13 with TRBJ2-2; D gene unclear. This CDR3 contains 14 residues. Germline-derived CDR1 and CDR2 are PRHDT and FYEKMQ (reference sequence). Trimming removed 2 bases from V and 7 bases from J, with 11 bases in between. As DNA, the CDR3 is TGTGCCAGCAGCTTATTTCAGGCGGACGGGGAGCTGTTTTTT. Amino acid sequence: CASSLFQADGELFF.

This clonotype was picked up many times. The V call is TRBV5-1, the J call TRBJ1-1; possibly TRBD1 for D (5 bases). The CDR3 runs 11 residues. Trimming pared 4 bases from V and 7 bases from J, leaving 8 bases between. Germline CDR1 and CDR2: SGHRS and YFSETQ. CDR3 region: CASSRGIEAFF. As DNA, the CDR3 is TGCGCCAGCAGCCGGGGGATTGAAGCTTTCTTT.

In this sample, this clonotype turned up a few times. The genes are TRBV2 and TRBJ1-2, with TRBD1 as a possible D gene (5 bases). This CDR3 contains 14 residues. Germline CDR1 SNHLY, CDR2 FYNNEI. V was cut by 11 bases and J by 8 bases, with 24 bases left in between. This chain's CDR3 is CALHQIGAGGGYTF. CDR3 nucleotides: TGTGCCCTTCATCAGATCGGGGCCGGAGGGGGCTACACCTTC.

This clonotype was counted a few times. The chain couples TRBV27 to TRBJ2-5; 9 positions match TRBD2. Losses at the gene ends were 2 bases for V and 3 bases for J; bases not matched to a gene: 7. Germline CDR1 reads MNHEY; CDR2 reads SMNVEV (reference sequence). The CDR3 is 16 amino acids. CDR3 sequence (DNA): TGTGCCAGCAGTTTAGGGTTAGCGGGAGCAGAAGAGACCCAGTACTTC. It is translated as CASSLGLAGAEETQYF.

This chain joins TRBV9 and TRBJ2-2; 7 bases are a match to TRBD2. V trimming: 0 bases; J trimming: 1 base; junction bases outside the gene matches: 3. The CDR3 covers 16 residues. Germline V gives CDR1 SGDLS, CDR2 YYNGEE. The CDR3 here is CASSVETGGNTGELFF. In DNA form, the CDR3 reads TGTGCCAGCAGCGTAGAAACGGGGGGGAACACCGGGGAGCTGTTTTTT.

This clonotype was seen only a few times. V gene TRBV9 combines with J gene TRBJ1-1; possibly TRBD1 for D (6 bases). Germline-derived CDR1 and CDR2 are SGDLS and YYNGEE. The CDR3 sequence is 14 residues long. V was clipped by 3 bases and J by 4 bases, with 13 bases between them. CDR3 sequence (DNA): TGTGCCAGCAGCGCGACAGGTCCGGGCACTGAAGCTTTCTTT. It translates to CASSATGPGTEAFF.

There are a few counts of this clonotype. The V call is TRBV6-2 or TRBV6-3, the J call TRBJ1-5; D not resolved. Trimming removed 6 bases from V and 7 bases from J, with 10 bases in between. Per germline, CDR1 MNHEY and CDR2 SVGEGT. CDR3 length equals 12 residues. CDR3 loop: CASRTLGQPQHF. In DNA form, the CDR3 reads TGTGCCAGCAGAACCCTAGGCCAGCCCCAGCATTTT.

V usage is TRBV10-3 and J usage is TRBJ2-7, with D possibly matching TRBD2 (5 bases). This CDR3 is built from 14 residues. The V and J ends lost 0 bases and 5 bases respectively, with 11 bases between them. Germline lookup yields CDR1 ENHRY and CDR2 SYGVKD. CDR3 sequence: CAISESRVGHEQYF. In nucleotides, the CDR3 is TGTGCCATCAGTGAGTCGAGGGTCGGCCACGAGCAGTACTTC.

The genes are TRBV5-1 and TRBJ2-2; 8 bases fit TRBD1. Germline CDR1 and CDR2: SGHRS and YFSETQ. The CDR3 loop spans 15 amino acids. Trimming at V came to 4 bases and at J to 5 bases, leaving 7 bases not matched to a gene. The CDR3 DNA sequence: TGCGCCAGCAGCGACCAGGGGGCGGTAACCGGGGAGCTGTTTTTT. Encoded protein: CASSDQGAVTGELFF.

This chain connects TRBV14 to TRBJ2-3; D is unresolved. Germline CDR1 and CDR2: SGHDN and FVKESK. V dropped 1 base and J dropped 8 bases, with 16 bases sitting between them. The CDR3 spans 15 residues. The CDR3 DNA sequence: TGTGCCAGCAGCCAAGTTGGAGTCGCCGGGTCTACGCAGTATTTT. This translates into CASSQVGVAGSTQYF.